A single T cell receptor beta chain is shown here with its context. The antigen remains undetermined. Looked up from germline, CDR1 is MNHNY and CDR2 is SVGAGI (reference sequence). The CDR3 has 12 residues. The ends were cut back, 8 bases at V and 1 base at J, with 8 bases in the middle. Sequenced by immunoSEQ multiplex PCR; TCRdb stores in-frame clones only, minus some. The sample holds fewer than 85,000 clones, more than 80% seen once. This entry comes from a study of T cell responses to AZD1222 COVID-19 vaccine. Whole-study results and caveats: Only 5 or 6 AZD1222 recipients tested seropositive at baseline.

This clonotype was sampled from an adult in good health. Sample: peripheral blood, taken on day 0 of AZD1222 vaccination. The gene calls are TRBV6-6 and TRBJ1-1; TRBD1 might be the D (5 bases). The CDR3 region has the DNA TGTGCCAGCGATCAGGGGAACACTGAAGCTTTCTTT. Translation gives CASDQGNTEAFF.